This T cell receptor (beta chain) was documented in a study of cytomegalovirus exposure and HLA in healthy donors. This PCR relied on a set of 60 Vbeta primers and 13 Jbeta primers. This table comes from immunoSEQ multiplex PCR, and its TCRdb copy is limited to in-frame clones, with some not included. The sample holds some 150,000 clones, roughly 85% seen once. The V segment lost 1 base and the J segment 4 bases; nucleotides outside the gene matches: 3. The length of the CDR3 is 15 residues. From germline, CDR1 is SGHTA and CDR2 FQGTGA. Sequenced material: PBMCs. The TCR originated in a man in his forties in good health and CMV-seronegative. The chain couples TRBV7-3 to TRBJ2-1; 8 bases agree with TRBD2. Here the CDR3 DNA reads TGTGCCAGCAGCTTAATGGCGGGAGGTTACAATGAGCAGTTCTTC. This encodes CASSLMAGGYNEQFF.